These 23 T cell receptor beta chains share one sample of origin, sequenced in a study of identical twins. TCRdb reprocessed the 5' RACE reads with MiXCR, giving one entry per CDR3 protein. The sample holds roughly 720,000 distinct CDR3 sequences; about 20% are singletons and the top ten take around 13%. This same sample was also part of a study on T cells expressing NK-cell markers.

The sequencing sample was made of PBMCs. The receptors derive from a woman younger than 30 in good health.

The chain is built from TRBV19 and TRBJ1-1, with a weak D call TRBD1 (5 bases). The CDR3 totals 11 residues. Trimming took 7 bases from V and 4 from J, leaving 7 bases between them. Germline CDR1 reads LNHDA; CDR2 reads SQIVND (reference sequence). The CDR3 spells CASTQGTEAFF. CDR3 nucleotide sequence: TGTGCCAGTACGCAGGGCACTGAAGCTTTCTTT.

The chain joins TRBV10-1 to TRBJ2-1; TRBD2 matches 13 bases. This CDR3 has 14 amino acids. Germline-derived CDR1 and CDR2 are WNHNN and SYGVQD (reference sequence). V dropped 11 bases and J dropped 10; count of bases not matched to a gene: 11. The CDR3 bases are TGCGCCGGGGCGACTAGCGGGAGGTTCCGAGAGCAGTTCTTC. It translates to CAGATSGRFREQFF.

This clonotype was detected only a few times. The J gene is TRBJ1-4, the V gene TRBV12-3 or TRBV12-4, with TRBD1 identical over 8 bases. J was trimmed by 5 bases and V by 4 bases; bases with no gene match: 9. The CDR3 totals 16 residues. The CDR3 is CASSSSQTGVNEKLFF. The CDR3 region has the DNA TGTGCCAGCAGTTCTTCCCAGACAGGGGTGAATGAAAAACTGTTTTTT.

In this sample, this clonotype turned up many times. J is TRBJ2-3 and V is TRBV12-3 or TRBV12-4; D possibly corresponds to TRBD2 (5 bases). The V end was cut by 7 bases, the J end by 4 bases, with 9 bases between. The CDR3 is 12 residues long. The CDR3 DNA sequence: TGTGCCAGCACACGGGGAGCAGATACGCAGTATTTT. Protein: CASTRGADTQYF.

The V call is TRBV12-3 or TRBV12-4, the J call TRBJ2-1, with D unclear. V was trimmed by 5 bases and J by 10 bases, leaving 9 bases between them. The CDR3 has 11 amino acids. The CDR3 DNA reads as TGTGCCAGCAGTGTTCAGGTGGAGCAGTTCTTC. The encoded protein is CASSVQVEQFF.

This clonotype has more than one count but fewer than ten. The chain carries TRBV12-3 or TRBV12-4 and TRBJ2-7; a possible D gene is TRBD1 (7 bases). CDR3 length: 14 residues. The germline V and J ends were trimmed by 4 bases and 0 bases, with 10 bases remaining between them. The DNA for the CDR3 is TGTGCCAGCAGTTCCCAGGGGGGCTCCTACGAGCAGTACTTC. This sequence encodes CASSSQGGSYEQYF.

This clonotype was counted only a few times. This chain links TRBV6-5 with TRBJ2-2; 8 bases are shared with TRBD1. CDR3 length: 16 amino acids. Trimming at V came to 2 bases and at J to 3 bases, leaving 5 bases not matched to a gene. Germline CDR1 reads MNHEY; CDR2 reads SVGAGI. The chain's CDR3 is CASSYRQGSDTGELFF. Here the CDR3 DNA reads TGTGCCAGCAGTTACAGACAGGGGAGTGACACCGGGGAGCTGTTTTTT.

This clonotype appeared a few times. This chain connects TRBV20-1 to TRBJ2-1, with TRBD1 identical over 11 bases. Germline V gene data show CDR1 as DFQATT and CDR2 as SNEGSKA (reference sequence). The CDR3 is 13 residues long. The junction had 3 bases not matched to a gene; V was cut back by 4 bases and J by 7 bases. CDR3 nucleotides: TGCAGTGCTAACCGGGACAGGGGGAATGAGCAGTTCTTC. The encoded protein is CSANRDRGNEQFF.

The chain is built from TRBV20-1 and TRBJ2-2; TRBD2 is a possible D gene (6 bases). CDR3 length: 16 amino acids. The germline V gene has CDR1 DFQATT and CDR2 SNEGSKA (reference sequence). The V end lost 0 bases, the J end lost 2 bases, and 13 bases lay between the germline ends. The CDR3 DNA follows: TGCAGTGCTAGAGAGGGACTGGGGGGAAACACCGGGGAGCTGTTTTTT. Protein: CSAREGLGGNTGELFF.

The sample holds a few counts of this clonotype. V usage is TRBV10-3 and J usage is TRBJ2-5; 12 bases map to TRBD2. Looked up from germline, CDR1 is ENHRY and CDR2 is SYGVKD. V shed 6 bases and J 5 bases; nucleotides not matched to a gene: 16. The CDR3 sequence is 18 residues long. This chain's CDR3 is CAISGGLAGPRRVETQYF. The CDR3 nucleotides are TGTGCCATCAGCGGCGGACTAGCGGGGCCCCGGAGGGTGGAGACCCAGTACTTC.

The CDR3 bases are TGCAGTGCTAGTGATCCTGGTATAGATACGCAGTATTTT. Residues: CSASDPGIDTQYF. The gene calls are TRBV20-1 and TRBJ2-3, with D hard to call. This CDR3 spans 13 amino acids. Per the germline V gene, CDR1 is DFQATT and CDR2 is SNEGSKA (reference sequence). The germline V and J ends were trimmed by 3 bases and 5 bases, with 12 bases remaining between them.

This chain uses TRBV5-1 with TRBJ2-7; no definite D call. Germline CDR1 is SGHRS and CDR2 is YFSETQ. The CDR3 spans 14 residues. V was trimmed by 0 bases and J by 2 bases, leaving 9 bases between them. CDR3 amino acids: CASSLVDGTYEQYF. The CDR3 DNA reads TGCGCCAGCAGCTTGGTGGACGGTACCTACGAGCAGTACTTC.

The rearrangement uses TRBV7-9 and TRBJ2-1; possibly TRBD2 for D (6 bases). There are 14 residues in the CDR3. The V and J ends lost 4 bases and 6 bases respectively, with 13 bases between them. Germline V gene sequence: CDR1 SEHNR, CDR2 FQNEAQ (reference sequence). CDR3 sequence reads: CASSSGLGINEQFF. The CDR3 DNA reads as TGTGCCAGCAGCTCGGGACTGGGAATCAATGAGCAGTTCTTC.

The chain combines TRBV20-1 with TRBJ1-6; the D gene is possibly TRBD1 (6 bases). CDR3 length: 14 amino acids. V lost 2 bases and J lost 10, with 15 bases in between. CDR1 is DFQATT, CDR2 SNEGSKA, per germline (reference sequence). CDR3 nucleotides: TGCAGTGCTAGACCCGGGGGCGTTCAATCACCCCTCCACTTT. Residues: CSARPGGVQSPLHF.

This clonotype has more than one count but fewer than ten. The chain employs TRBV6-2 or TRBV6-3 and TRBJ2-7; TRBD2 might be the D (6 bases). With 2 bases removed from V and 2 bases from J, the gap between germline ends came to 13 bases. Germline V gene lookup returns CDR1 MNHEY and CDR2 SVGEGT. The CDR3 contains 15 residues. The CDR3 DNA reads as TGTGCCAGCAGTTACATCGGCGGGATCGCCTACGAGCAGTACTTC. This translates into CASSYIGGIAYEQYF.

There are a few counts of this clonotype. The V call is TRBV2, the J call TRBJ2-1, with 9 bases identical to TRBD2. The CDR3 runs to 12 residues. The V and J ends lost 10 bases and 8 bases, in that order; junction bases with no gene match: 6. Germline lookup yields CDR1 SNHLY and CDR2 FYNNEI. CDR3 region: CATAGGPYEQFF. The CDR3 DNA reads as TGTGCCACGGCGGGGGGGCCTTATGAGCAGTTCTTC.

This clonotype has a count of ten or more. The chain links TRBV7-3 to TRBJ2-1; D is unresolved. V was trimmed by 1 base and J by 3 bases, leaving 7 bases between them. The germline V gene encodes CDR1 SGHTA and CDR2 FQGTGA. This CDR3 is built from 14 residues. CDR3 region: CASSLSRNYNEQFF. DNA for the CDR3: TGTGCCAGCAGCTTAAGCAGAAACTACAATGAGCAGTTCTTC.

This clonotype was recorded many times. The gene calls are TRBV7-9 and TRBJ1-1; D call uncertain. Trimming pared 2 bases from V and 5 bases from J, leaving 15 bases between. This CDR3 is built from 15 residues. The germline gives CDR1 SEHNR, CDR2 FQNEAQ (reference sequence). The CDR3: CASSLLAAPPTEAFF. The CDR3, as DNA: TGTGCCAGCAGCTTACTGGCCGCGCCACCGACTGAAGCTTTCTTT.

The V and J genes are TRBV10-3 and TRBJ1-1; D gene uncertain. V was clipped by 6 bases and J by 0 bases, with 8 bases between them. The CDR3 is 13 residues long. Per the germline V gene, CDR1 is ENHRY and CDR2 is SYGVKD. The CDR3 region has the DNA TGTGCCATCAGGGCTATAATGAACACTGAAGCTTTCTTT. Protein: CAIRAIMNTEAFF.

This chain connects TRBV7-9 to TRBJ2-5; 7 bases map to TRBD1. The ends lost 6 bases at V and 7 bases at J; junction bases unmatched: 11. Germline-derived CDR1 and CDR2 are SEHNR and FQNEAQ (reference sequence). This CDR3 is built from 14 residues. In DNA, the CDR3 is TGTGCCAGCAGTAGCGCCGGACAGGATGGGACCCAGTACTTC. Protein product: CASSSAGQDGTQYF.

This clonotype was counted many times. The V gene is TRBV19, the J gene TRBJ2-7, with 10 bases matching TRBD1. This CDR3 has 15 amino acids. Unmatched junction bases numbered 5, after V lost 5 bases and J lost 1 base. From germline, CDR1 is LNHDA and CDR2 SQIVND (reference sequence). The CDR3 sequence is CASSAPGQGSYEQYF. The DNA of the CDR3 is TGTGCCAGTAGTGCCCCGGGACAGGGGTCCTACGAGCAGTACTTC.

V is TRBV20-1 and J is TRBJ2-3; a possible D gene is TRBD2 (5 bases). V lost 2 bases and J 2 bases, leaving 11 bases between the germline ends. The CDR3 is made up of 14 amino acids. Looked up from germline, CDR1 is DFQATT and CDR2 is SNEGSKA (reference sequence). CDR3 nucleotides: TGCAGTGCTAGAATAGCGTTAGACACAGATACGCAGTATTTT. The encoded protein is CSARIALDTDTQYF.

V gene TRBV2 combines with J gene TRBJ2-7, with a tentative D call TRBD2 (6 bases). The CDR3 runs to 14 residues. Between the trimmed V and J ends, which lost 4 bases and 0 bases, there was a span of 10 bases. Germline-derived CDR1 and CDR2 are SNHLY and FYNNEI. CDR3 DNA: TGTGCCAGCAGTGCCGGCGGGAACTCCTACGAGCAGTACTTC. As protein: CASSAGGNSYEQYF.